One sample yielded the 24 T cell receptor beta chains listed below, sequenced in a study of T cell responses to AZD1222 COVID-19 vaccine. Libraries were prepared by immunoSEQ multiplex PCR; TCRdb keeps only in-frame clonotypes and omits some of them. The sample consists of about 180,000 clones, almost 90% of them appearing once. This material consisted of peripheral blood, taken 28 days after the second AZD1222 dose. The origin of the receptors is an adult who received the AZD1222 COVID-19 vaccine.

V gene TRBV3-1 (or the pseudogene TRBV3-2) combines with J gene TRBJ2-1; D is possibly TRBD2 (5 bases). Trimming stripped 8 bases from V and 9 bases from J, with 23 bases between. The CDR3 spans 15 residues. CDR1 LGHDT and CDR2 YNNKEL come from the germline V gene (reference sequence). The CDR3, as DNA: TGTGCCAGCGGGATCGGGCCGGGGATCTCGGTTGAGCAGTTCTTC. Translated: CASGIGPGISVEQFF.

This chain links TRBV5-4 with TRBJ1-2; possible D gene TRBD1, 6 bases. The CDR3 runs 14 residues. The germline V and J ends were trimmed by 0 bases and 3 bases, with 9 bases remaining between them. Germline V lookup: CDR1 SGHNT, CDR2 YYREEE (reference sequence). CDR3 nucleotides: TGTGCCAGCAGCTTGGGGCAGGGGTACTATGGCTACACCTTC. Translating gives CASSLGQGYYGYTF.

The V call is TRBV14, the J call TRBJ1-4; D is perhaps TRBD1 (5 bases). V was pared by 4 bases and J by 0 bases, with 12 bases between. CDR1 and CDR2 (germline): SGHDN, FVKESK. The CDR3 runs 16 residues. CDR3 coding DNA: TGTGCCAGCAGCCCCTGGGGGGGTGCAACTAATGAAAAACTGTTTTTT. The encoded protein is CASSPWGGATNEKLFF.

J is TRBJ2-3 and V is TRBV6-2 or TRBV6-3; D tentatively reads TRBD1 or TRBD2 (5 bases each). Trimming left V 4 bases short and J 13 bases short, with 15 bases between. The CDR3 is made up of 12 amino acids. Germline V gene data show CDR1 as MNHEY and CDR2 as SVGEGT. CDR3 coding DNA: TGTGCCAGCAGTTTGGGAGAGGGGCGGAAGTATTTT. Translation gives CASSLGEGRKYF.

The chain couples TRBV10-1 to TRBJ2-7, with D unclear. The germline CDR1 and CDR2 sequences are WNHNN and SYGVQD (reference sequence). V lost 8 bases and J lost 3, with 5 bases in between. The CDR3 totals 10 residues. This CDR3 is CASSIYEQYF. The CDR3 nucleotides are TGCGCCAGCTCTATCTACGAGCAGTACTTC.

The chain links TRBV7-3 to TRBJ1-1, with 7 bases identical to TRBD1. This CDR3 contains 16 residues. CDR1 and CDR2 (germline): SGHTA, FQGTGA. With V trimmed by 5 bases and J by 0 bases, 9 bases remained unmatched. This chain's CDR3 is CASSLSGRGMNTEAFF. In DNA form, the CDR3 reads TGTGCCAGCAGCCTAAGCGGCAGGGGGATGAACACTGAAGCTTTCTTT.

The chain combines TRBV6-5 with TRBJ1-5, with TRBD1 matching over 7 bases. V dropped 6 bases and J dropped 0; count of bases not matched to a gene: 5. The CDR3 contains 15 residues. Germline-derived CDR1 and CDR2 are MNHEY and SVGAGI. The DNA of the CDR3 is TGTGCCAGCAGCCTTAACAGGGGTAGCAATCAGCCCCAGCATTTT. Translated: CASSLNRGSNQPQHF.

In this sample, this clone turned up a few times. The rearrangement links TRBV18 to TRBJ1-6, with D tentatively TRBD1 (5 bases). Looked up from germline, CDR1 is KGHSH and CDR2 is LQKENI. The CDR3 is 16 residues long. V shed 3 bases and J shed 7 bases, with 16 bases lying between them. The CDR3 protein is CASSPMTGTENSPLHF. The CDR3 DNA sequence: TGTGCCAGCTCACCGATGACGGGGACTGAGAATTCACCCCTCCACTTT.

The V gene is TRBV6-2 or TRBV6-3, the J gene TRBJ2-3; 9 bases agree with TRBD2. Trimming removed 2 bases from V and 6 bases from J; junction bases left unmatched: 12. From germline, CDR1 is MNHEY and CDR2 SVGEGT. There are 17 residues in the CDR3. The CDR3 protein is CASSYGRAGGWSDTQYF. The CDR3 region has the DNA TGTGCCAGCAGTTACGGTCGAGCGGGGGGATGGAGTGATACGCAGTATTTT.

V gene TRBV27 combines with J gene TRBJ1-2, with TRBD1 matching 7 bases. V shed 0 bases, J shed 10 bases, and the junction held 8 bases outside the gene matches. Germline loops: CDR1 MNHEY, CDR2 SMNVEV (reference sequence). The CDR3 covers 14 residues. The CDR3 reads CASSLSGGDTLYTF. The CDR3 region has the DNA TGTGCCAGCAGTTTATCAGGGGGCGATACCCTCTACACCTTC.

The chain recombines TRBV30 with TRBJ2-1, with 8 nucleotides matching TRBD2. This CDR3 region has 17 residues. The junction had 16 bases not matched to a gene; V was cut back by 3 bases and J by 6 bases. The germline V gene encodes CDR1 GTSNPN and CDR2 SVGIG (reference sequence). CDR3 DNA sequence: TGTGCCTGGAGCGCTCGGGGATATAGCGGGGATAGCAATGAGCAGTTCTTC. It yields the protein CAWSARGYSGDSNEQFF. Supplemented by reference TRBV30 and TRBJ2-1, the full variable domain reads SQTIHQWPATLVQPVGSPLSLECTVEGTSNPNLYWYRQAAGRGLQLLFYSVGIGQISSEVPQNLSASRPQDRQFILSSKKLLLSDSGFYLCAWSARGYSGDSNEQFFGPGTRLTVL.

This chain uses TRBV28 with TRBJ2-1; D not resolved. The CDR3 spans 11 residues. The germline CDR1 and CDR2 sequences are MDHEN and SYDVKM. Trimming cost V 7 bases and J 12 bases, with 13 bases left between them. CDR3 protein: CASTSGLGQFF. The CDR3 nucleotides read TGTGCCAGCACCTCCGGCTTAGGGCAGTTCTTC. The variable domain in full, completed from reference TRBV28 and TRBJ2-1, reads DVKVTQSSRYLVKRTGEKVFLECVQDMDHENMFWYRQDPGLGLRLIYFSYDVKMKEKGDIPEGYSVSREKKERFSLILESASTNQTSMYLCASTSGLGQFFGPGTRLTVL.

The rearrangement uses TRBV3-1 (or the pseudogene TRBV3-2) and TRBJ2-3, with 10 bases identical to TRBD2. CDR3 length: 15 residues. Trimming at V came to 4 bases and at J to 5 bases, leaving 6 bases not matched to a gene. Germline V gene data show CDR1 as LGHDT and CDR2 as YNNKEL (reference sequence). The CDR3 bases are TGTGCCAGCAGCCGAAGCGGGGGGGGGCTAGATACGCAGTATTTT. Amino acids: CASSRSGGGLDTQYF.

The chain joins TRBV6-5 to TRBJ1-6; D remains ambiguous. The CDR3 length is 13 residues. V lost 4 bases, J lost 7 bases, and 8 bases lay in between. Germline assignment: CDR1 MNHEY and CDR2 SVGAGI. The CDR3 loop is CASSSLQNSPLHF. CDR3 DNA: TGTGCCAGCAGTTCCCTACAGAATTCACCCCTCCACTTT.

The chain has TRBV28 and TRBJ2-4; D is undetermined. The CDR3 runs 11 residues. Per germline, CDR1 MDHEN and CDR2 SYDVKM. V was trimmed by 8 bases and J by 0 bases, leaving 2 bases between them. DNA of the CDR3: TGTGCCAGCTTAGCCAAAAACATTCAGTACTTC. This codes for CASLAKNIQYF. The full variable domain, in which reference TRBV28 and TRBJ2-4 provide the parts outside the CDR3, is DVKVTQSSRYLVKRTGEKVFLECVQDMDHENMFWYRQDPGLGLRLIYFSYDVKMKEKGDIPEGYSVSREKKERFSLILESASTNQTSMYLCASLAKNIQYFGAGTRLSVL.

This chain uses TRBV7-6 with TRBJ1-6; D might be TRBD1 (6 bases). Germline V lookup: CDR1 SGHVS, CDR2 FNYEAQ. The CDR3 spans 18 residues. Trimming shortened V by 8 bases and J by 5 bases, and 25 bases separated the two germline ends. The CDR3 region is CASYCSPPGDANNSPLHF. CDR3 coding DNA: TGTGCCAGCTATTGTAGTCCTCCAGGGGACGCGAATAATTCACCCCTCCACTTT.

This chain joins TRBV19 and TRBJ1-4; D may be TRBD1 (6 bases). V was shortened by 3 bases and J by 5 bases, with 10 bases between the two germline ends. The length of the CDR3 is 14 residues. The germline V gene encodes CDR1 LNHDA and CDR2 SQIVND (reference sequence). CDR3 DNA sequence: TGTGCCAGTAGTATGAGGGGGAACAATGAAAAACTGTTTTTT. It specifies CASSMRGNNEKLFF.

This clone was detected once. The V gene is TRBV9, the J gene TRBJ2-3; D unclear. With 2 bases removed from V and 3 bases from J, the gap between germline ends came to 13 bases. The CDR3 spans 15 residues. Germline CDR1 is SGDLS and CDR2 is YYNGEE. CDR3 sequence: CASSVGSLGTDTQYF. The CDR3 DNA follows: TGTGCCAGCAGCGTCGGCTCGTTAGGAACAGATACGCAGTATTTT.

V usage is TRBV30 and J usage is TRBJ2-7; weak D call: TRBD2 (6 bases). Germline lookup yields CDR1 GTSNPN and CDR2 SVGIG (reference sequence). CDR3 length equals 13 residues. V lost 3 bases and J lost 7, with 16 bases in between. The CDR3: CAWRDRGVEEQYF. The CDR3 DNA reads as TGTGCCTGGAGGGACCGCGGGGTGGAGGAGCAGTACTTC.

This clone was counted once. The chain recombines TRBV9 with TRBJ1-3; D is undetermined. Between the trimmed V and J ends, which lost 0 bases and 0 bases, there was a span of 10 bases. CDR1 SGDLS and CDR2 YYNGEE come from the germline V gene. The CDR3 contains 16 residues. The CDR3 is CASSVAQGFSGNTIYF. CDR3 DNA sequence: TGTGCCAGCAGCGTAGCTCAAGGTTTCTCTGGAAACACCATATATTTT.

The J gene is TRBJ1-1, the V gene TRBV9; no reliable D call. V was clipped by 3 bases and J by 0 bases, with 9 bases between them. Germline lookup yields CDR1 SGDLS and CDR2 YYNGEE. The CDR3 extends over 14 amino acids. The DNA for the CDR3 is TGTGCCAGCAGCGATGCTTCCCTGAACACTGAAGCTTTCTTT. It is translated as CASSDASLNTEAFF.

V and J are TRBV5-1 and TRBJ2-7; D is possibly TRBD1 (6 bases). The CDR3 is made up of 15 amino acids. Looked up from germline, CDR1 is SGHRS and CDR2 is YFSETQ. V gave up 0 bases and J gave up 3 bases, with 13 bases separating them. CDR3: CASSLGTAQNYEQYF. The CDR3 coding sequence is TGCGCCAGCAGCTTGGGGACAGCACAAAACTACGAGCAGTACTTC. The full variable domain, completed using reference TRBV5-1 and TRBJ2-7, is KAGVTQTPRYLIKTRGQQVTLSCSPISGHRSVSWYQQTPGQGLQFLFEYFSETQRNKGNFPGRFSGRQFSNSRSEMNVSTLELGDSALYLCASSLGTAQNYEQYFGPGTRLTVT.

This rearrangement joins TRBV6-1 to TRBJ1-6; 9 bases agree with TRBD1. V dropped 1 base and J dropped 10; count of bases not matched to a gene: 2. This CDR3 has 14 residues. Germline assignment: CDR1 MNHNS and CDR2 SASEGT. The CDR3 DNA reads TGTGCCAGCAGTGAAGACAGGGGGCCCTCACCCCTCCACTTT. Translated: CASSEDRGPSPLHF.

The genes are TRBV5-6 and TRBJ1-4, with a weak D call TRBD1 (5 bases). CDR1 SGHDT and CDR2 YYEEEE come from the germline V gene. This CDR3 has 15 residues. V shed 1 base and J shed 3 bases, with 10 bases lying between them. The DNA for the CDR3 is TGTGCCAGCAGCTTGCTGCGGGGACCTAATGAAAAACTGTTTTTT. This gives the protein CASSLLRGPNEKLFF.